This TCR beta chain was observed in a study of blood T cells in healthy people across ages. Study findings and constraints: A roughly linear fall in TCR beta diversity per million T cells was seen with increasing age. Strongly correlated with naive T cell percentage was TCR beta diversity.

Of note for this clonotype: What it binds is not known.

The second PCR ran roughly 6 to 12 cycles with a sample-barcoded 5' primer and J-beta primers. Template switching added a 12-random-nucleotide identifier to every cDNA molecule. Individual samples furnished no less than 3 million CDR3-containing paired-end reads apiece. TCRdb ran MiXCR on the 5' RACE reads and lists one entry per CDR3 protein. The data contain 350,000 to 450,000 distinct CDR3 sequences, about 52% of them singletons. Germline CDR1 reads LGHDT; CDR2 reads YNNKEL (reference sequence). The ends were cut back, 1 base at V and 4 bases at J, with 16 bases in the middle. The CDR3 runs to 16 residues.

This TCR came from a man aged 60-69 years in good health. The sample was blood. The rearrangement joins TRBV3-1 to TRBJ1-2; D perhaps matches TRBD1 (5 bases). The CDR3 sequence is CASSQVGAKYTYGYTF. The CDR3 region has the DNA TGTGCCAGCAGCCAAGTAGGGGCAAAGTATACCTATGGCTACACCTTC.